The 15 T cell receptor beta chains listed next were all sequenced from one sample in a study of beta chain features in type 1 diabetes. As every portion of the isolated RNA was reverse transcribed, the sequencing read expressed TCRB transcripts. Repertoires were generated with immunoSEQ multiplex PCR, while TCRdb's copy carries only in-frame clones and drops some. This sample has about 140,000 clones; 9% to 10% occur once, and the top ten carry 0.65%. The sequencing sample was made of central memory CD4+ T cells from blood. The receptors derive from a woman between 40 and 50 years old in good health.

The chain employs TRBV10-1 and TRBJ2-7, with 8 bases that match TRBD1. The CDR3 covers 13 residues. V shed 4 bases and J 3 bases; nucleotides not matched to a gene: 2. The germline V gene encodes CDR1 WNHNN and CDR2 SYGVQD (reference sequence). The DNA of the CDR3 is TGCGCCAGCAGTGGACAGGGGCACTACGAGCAGTACTTC. Translating it yields CASSGQGHYEQYF.

This chain joins TRBV18 and TRBJ2-7; TRBD2 might be the D (6 bases). The CDR3 is 15 amino acids. Germline lookup yields CDR1 KGHSH and CDR2 LQKENI. The V and J ends lost 6 bases and 1 base respectively, with 16 bases between them. This CDR3 reads CASSTGTGWSYEQYF. In nucleotides, the CDR3 is TGTGCCAGCTCGACCGGGACTGGATGGTCCTACGAGCAGTACTTC.

This clone was recorded a few times. V usage is TRBV19 and J usage is TRBJ1-1; possibly TRBD1 for D (5 bases). This CDR3 comprises 14 residues. In germline, CDR1 is LNHDA, CDR2 SQIVND (reference sequence). Trimming stripped 3 bases from V and 6 bases from J, with 14 bases between. This CDR3 is CASSMGREESEAFF. In nucleotides, the CDR3 is TGTGCCAGTAGTATGGGCAGGGAGGAATCTGAAGCTTTCTTT.

This clone was seen a few times. The rearrangement uses TRBV27 and TRBJ1-6; no reliable D call. V lost 3 bases, J lost 14 bases, and 20 bases lay in between. CDR1 and CDR2 from the germline V gene are MNHEY and SMNVEV (reference sequence). This CDR3 has 15 amino acids. In DNA, the CDR3 is TGTGCCAGCAGTTTGAGCTCCGAGTTCGAGATATCCCTCCACTTT. It yields the protein CASSLSSEFEISLHF.

This chain links TRBV7-6 with TRBJ2-1; 10 bases fit TRBD2. Germline V gives CDR1 SGHVS, CDR2 FNYEAQ. The V and J ends lost 8 bases and 3 bases, in that order; junction bases with no gene match: 4. The CDR3 extends over 14 amino acids. As DNA, the CDR3 is TGTGCCAGCTCCTTAGCGGGGGGCTACAATGAGCAGTTCTTC. The encoded protein is CASSLAGGYNEQFF.

The chain links TRBV6-1 to TRBJ1-5, with 7 bases identical to TRBD1. Germline V lookup: CDR1 MNHNS, CDR2 SASEGT. The ends lost 6 bases at V and 6 bases at J; junction bases unmatched: 5. The CDR3 has 13 residues. The chain's CDR3 is CASRRQGSQPQHF. CDR3 bases: TGTGCCAGCAGAAGACAGGGATCTCAGCCCCAGCATTTT.

This clone was observed a few times. The rearrangement uses TRBV27 and TRBJ1-2; the D is unclear. The V gene lost 8 bases and the J gene lost 6 bases, with 19 bases spanning the gap. Germline V lookup: CDR1 MNHEY, CDR2 SMNVEV (reference sequence). The CDR3 loop spans 14 amino acids. The CDR3 DNA reads TGTGCCAGCCGTCTTGGCGGGAAGGATGATGGCTACACCTTC. This sequence encodes CASRLGGKDDGYTF.

This clone was counted at least ten times. The chain is built from TRBV10-3 and TRBJ2-2; a weak D match, TRBD1 (5 bases). V lost 2 bases and J lost 0, with 10 bases in between. CDR3 size: 16 residues. Germline CDR1 reads ENHRY; CDR2 reads SYGVKD. The CDR3 spells CAISEGRETNTGELFF. The CDR3 DNA is TGTGCCATCAGTGAGGGCAGGGAAACGAACACCGGGGAGCTGTTTTTT.

Comment on this clone: Possible read error: a much larger clone is one base away. The chain joins TRBV11-3 to TRBJ2-3; 8 positions agree with TRBD1. Germline V gene sequence: CDR1 SGHNT, CDR2 YENEEA. V lost 5 bases and J lost 1; bases outside the gene matches: 2. This CDR3 region has 14 residues. The CDR3 reads CASSPGQGTDTQYF. CDR3 nucleotide sequence: TGTGCCAGCAGCCCGGGACAGGGCACAGATACGCAGTATTTT.

The chain combines TRBV6-5 with TRBJ1-1; D gene unclear. V was cut by 6 bases and J by 0 bases, with 11 bases left in between. Germline CDR1 and CDR2: MNHEY and SVGAGI. There are 14 residues in the CDR3. The CDR3 here is CASRLTRMNTEAFF. The CDR3 DNA reads as TGTGCCAGCAGGCTGACAAGAATGAACACTGAAGCTTTCTTT.

This clone showed up just a few times. The rearrangement uses TRBV5-4 and TRBJ2-5; TRBD2 agrees at 12 bases. The CDR3 has 16 amino acids. Germline V gene lookup returns CDR1 SGHNT and CDR2 YYREEE (reference sequence). Trimming cost V 4 bases and J 4 bases; bases outside gene matches: 8. CDR3 sequence: CASSLSLAGGVETQYF. The CDR3 DNA is TGTGCCAGCAGCCTTTCACTAGCGGGGGGTGTAGAGACCCAGTACTTC.

The chain carries TRBV6-5 and TRBJ1-6, with D perhaps TRBD1 (6 bases). CDR1 and CDR2 from the germline V gene are MNHEY and SVGAGI. The ends were cut back, 2 bases at V and 14 bases at J, with 19 bases in the middle. The CDR3 spans 15 residues. CDR3 sequence reads: CASSYSGGVGGALHF. The CDR3 DNA is TGTGCCAGCAGTTACAGTGGGGGTGTAGGGGGTGCCCTCCACTTT.

This chain joins TRBV5-1 and TRBJ2-1; TRBD1 is a possible D gene (5 bases). Germline CDR1 reads SGHRS; CDR2 reads YFSETQ. V lost 0 bases, J lost 4 bases, and 14 bases lay in between. The CDR3 sequence is 16 residues long. The CDR3 region has the DNA TGCGCCAGCAGCTTGGAGAGACAGCCCTCGTACAATGAGCAGTTCTTC. It encodes CASSLERQPSYNEQFF.

This clone has ten or more counts. The chain couples TRBV4-2 to TRBJ1-4; 8 positions agree with TRBD1. Germline V lookup: CDR1 LGHNA, CDR2 YNFKEQ. Trimming took 4 bases from V and 6 from J; bases not matched to a gene: 7. The CDR3 runs to 15 residues. The CDR3 is CASSPLRGQDEKLFF. CDR3 coding DNA: TGTGCCAGCAGCCCCCTCAGGGGGCAAGATGAAAAACTGTTTTTT.

The rearrangement joins TRBV6-5 to TRBJ1-2; TRBD1 agrees at 9 bases. CDR3 length: 15 amino acids. CDR1 MNHEY and CDR2 SVGAGI come from the germline V gene. The ends lost 6 bases at V and 5 bases at J; junction bases unmatched: 10. CDR3 coding DNA: TGTGCCAGCAGCTCGGGACAGGGAGGAGCTTATGGCTACACCTTC. It is translated as CASSSGQGGAYGYTF.